The 13 T cell receptor beta chains reported below all come from one sample, sequenced in a study of T cell responses to AZD1222 COVID-19 vaccine. Some clones are missing from TCRdb's copy, which holds only in-frame ones; the method was immunoSEQ multiplex PCR. Of tens of thousands of clones in the sample, around 80% were seen once. This material consisted of peripheral blood, taken 28 days after the second AZD1222 dose. The receptor source for this set is an adult who received the AZD1222 COVID-19 vaccine.

This clone was counted only a few times. The genes are TRBV24-1 and TRBJ2-2, with D possibly called TRBD1 or TRBD2 (6 bases each). V lost 9 bases and J 5 bases, leaving 15 bases between the germline ends. The CDR3 totals 14 residues. Germline V gene sequence: CDR1 KGHDR, CDR2 SFDVKD. The CDR3 here is CATRGWGATGELFF. Written as DNA, the CDR3 is TGTGCCACCCGAGGGTGGGGGGCAACCGGGGAGCTGTTTTTT.

The rearrangement uses TRBV5-1 and TRBJ2-3, with unresolved D. Trimming took 0 bases from V and 1 from J, leaving 6 bases between them. There are 14 residues in the CDR3. Germline-derived CDR1 and CDR2 are SGHRS and YFSETQ. The CDR3 coding sequence is TGCGCCAGCAGCTTGGTACTTGGCACAGATACGCAGTATTTT. It is translated as CASSLVLGTDTQYF.

The V and J genes are TRBV7-9 and TRBJ2-3, with a weak D call TRBD1 (5 bases). The CDR3 sequence is 14 residues long. Per germline, CDR1 SEHNR and CDR2 FQNEAQ (reference sequence). The ends were cut back, 5 bases at V and 2 bases at J, with 11 bases in the middle. The chain's CDR3 is CASSQDTATDTQYF. The CDR3 DNA reads TGTGCCAGCAGCCAGGACACCGCCACAGATACGCAGTATTTT.

The chain links TRBV19 to TRBJ2-1, with TRBD2 identical over 7 bases. CDR3 size: 16 residues. J was trimmed by 4 bases and V by 6 bases; bases with no gene match: 12. Germline V gene data show CDR1 as LNHDA and CDR2 as SQIVND (reference sequence). The CDR3, as DNA: TGTGCCAGTAGCCCCTCGTCGGGAGGTTTGTACAATGAGCAGTTCTTC. It is translated as CASSPSSGGLYNEQFF.

This clone has just one count. The chain is built from TRBV13 and TRBJ2-4, with 7 nucleotides matching TRBD1. With 7 bases clipped from V and 0 bases from J, the junction kept 6 bases outside the gene matches. The CDR3 has 15 amino acids. CDR1 and CDR2 from the germline V gene are PRHDT and FYEKMQ (reference sequence). CDR3: CASTSRGLAKNIQYF. The CDR3 coding sequence is TGTGCCAGCACCTCAAGGGGGCTAGCCAAAAACATTCAGTACTTC.

This sequence joins TRBV19 and TRBJ2-3; D is perhaps TRBD1 or TRBD2 (5 bases each). Germline V gene data show CDR1 as LNHDA and CDR2 as SQIVND (reference sequence). The CDR3 extends over 15 amino acids. Trimming pared 4 bases from V and 3 bases from J, leaving 14 bases between. The CDR3 spells CASSRDRTQTDTQYF. CDR3 DNA sequence: TGTGCCAGTAGTAGGGACCGAACTCAAACAGATACGCAGTATTTT. Drawing the rest from reference TRBV19 and TRBJ2-3, the complete variable domain is DGGITQSPKYLFRKEGQNVTLSCEQNLNHDAMYWYRQDPGQGLRLIYYSQIVNDFQKGDIAEGYSVSREKKESFPLTVTSAQKNPTAFYLCASSRDRTQTDTQYFGPGTRLTVL.

The V call is TRBV29-1, the J call TRBJ2-1; TRBD2 matches at 10 bases. CDR1 SQVTM and CDR2 ANQGSEA come from the germline V gene. The CDR3 consists of 14 residues. Losses at the gene ends were 6 bases for V and 7 bases for J; bases not matched to a gene: 9. The CDR3 is CSVDGLAARNEQFF. The CDR3 DNA is TGCAGCGTAGATGGACTAGCGGCCCGGAATGAGCAGTTCTTC.

This chain uses TRBV11-2 with TRBJ1-2; the D gene is possibly TRBD1 (5 bases). Germline CDR1 and CDR2: SGHAT and FQNNGV. Trimming pared 1 base from V and 3 bases from J, leaving 12 bases between. The CDR3 is 15 amino acids. The CDR3 DNA reads as TGTGCCAGCAGCTTAGGCCAGGGAGGAGACTATGGCTACACCTTC. This sequence encodes CASSLGQGGDYGYTF.

Only a few counts were recorded for this clone. The chain joins TRBV9 to TRBJ2-2; possibly TRBD1 for D (5 bases). From germline, CDR1 is SGDLS and CDR2 YYNGEE. The V end lost 0 bases, the J end lost 12 bases, and 9 bases lay between the germline ends. The CDR3 runs to 12 residues. CDR3 protein: CASSVDKGKLFF. As DNA, the CDR3 is TGTGCCAGCAGCGTAGATAAGGGGAAGCTGTTTTTT.

The gene calls are TRBV27 and TRBJ2-2, with D possibly called TRBD1 or TRBD2 (7 bases each). The CDR3 is 15 amino acids. V lost 6 bases, J lost 1 base, and 12 bases lay in between. Germline assignment: CDR1 MNHEY and CDR2 SMNVEV (reference sequence). The CDR3: CASRGRGRNTGELFF. For the CDR3, the DNA is TGTGCCAGCAGGGGGAGGGGGCGGAACACCGGGGAGCTGTTTTTT.

This rearrangement joins TRBV6-1 to TRBJ2-5; 14 bases fit TRBD2. The CDR3 consists of 17 residues. Germline trimming cut 4 bases from V and 5 bases from J; bases unmatched to any gene: 9. Germline assignment: CDR1 MNHNS and CDR2 SASEGT. For the CDR3, the DNA is TGTGCCAGCAGTGTGACTAGCGGGGGGGCAATTAGGGAGACCCAGTACTTC. It is translated as CASSVTSGGAIRETQYF.

The rearrangement joins TRBV6-5 to TRBJ2-7; 10 bases agree with TRBD2. Looked up from germline, CDR1 is MNHEY and CDR2 is SVGAGI. The trim removed 4 bases at V and 4 bases at J, leaving 4 bases unmatched. This CDR3 region has 14 residues. The CDR3 protein is CASSSSGRGYEQYF. CDR3 nucleotides: TGTGCCAGCAGTTCGAGCGGGAGGGGATACGAGCAGTACTTC.

For this clone: The sample contains more than one DNA sequence encoding this CDR3. V is TRBV3-1 (or the pseudogene TRBV3-2) and J is TRBJ2-5, with D tentatively TRBD1 (5 bases). Between the trimmed V and J ends, which lost 6 bases and 3 bases, there was a span of 8 bases. The CDR3 runs to 12 residues. The germline gives CDR1 LGHDT, CDR2 YNNKEL (reference sequence). The CDR3 DNA is TGTGCCAGCAGGAGCAGGGAAGAGACCCAGTACTTC. Encoded protein: CASRSREETQYF.